A single sample is the source of the 13 T cell receptor beta chains below, sequenced in a study of control samples from healthy donors and cancer patients. Produced via immunoSEQ multiplex PCR; TCRdb's table is partial and in-frame only. The table lists fewer than 200,000 clones, over 80% of them singletons, with around 1.6% in the top ten. Sequenced sample: blood. The receptors derive from a man younger than 35 in good health.

This chain joins TRBV5-1 and TRBJ2-3, with a weak D call TRBD2 (6 bases). CDR1 is SGHRS, CDR2 YFSETQ, per germline. The V gene lost 2 bases and the J gene lost 2 bases, with 15 bases spanning the gap. The CDR3 totals 16 residues. This CDR3 is CASSLTTGTLTDTQYF. The CDR3 DNA reads as TGCGCCAGCAGCTTAACTACCGGGACTCTCACAGATACGCAGTATTTT.

V gene TRBV5-6 combines with J gene TRBJ2-7; 7 bases map to TRBD1. CDR1 is SGHDT and CDR2 is YYEEEE in the germline V gene. The CDR3 extends over 15 amino acids. The J segment lost 0 bases and the V segment lost 0 bases, leaving 3 bases of the junction unmatched. The CDR3 region is CASSLEPGGSYEQYF. The CDR3, as DNA: TGTGCCAGCAGCTTGGAGCCAGGGGGCTCCTACGAGCAGTACTTC. Looking up the rest from reference TRBV5-6 and TRBJ2-7 gives the full variable domain: DAGVTQSPTHLIKTRGQQVTLRCSPKSGHDTVSWYQQALGQGPQFIFQYYEEEERQRGNFPDRFSGHQFPNYSSELNVNALLLGDSALYLCASSLEPGGSYEQYFGPGTRLTVT.

The chain carries TRBV28 and TRBJ1-6; a weak D match, TRBD1 (5 bases). This CDR3 region has 14 residues. The V and J ends lost 5 bases and 7 bases respectively, with 12 bases between them. Germline V lookup: CDR1 MDHEN, CDR2 SYDVKM. CDR3 sequence (DNA): TGTGCCAGCAGTGAATGGGACGGGAATTCACCCCTCCACTTT. Amino acids: CASSEWDGNSPLHF.

The chain combines TRBV5-1 with TRBJ1-3; D unresolved. The germline gives CDR1 SGHRS, CDR2 YFSETQ. V dropped 0 bases and J dropped 2 bases, with 6 bases sitting between them. CDR3 length equals 14 residues. This CDR3 reads CASSLGHPGNTIYF. CDR3 nucleotide sequence: TGCGCCAGCAGCTTGGGCCACCCTGGAAACACCATATATTTT. The variable domain in full, completed from reference TRBV5-1 and TRBJ1-3, reads KAGVTQTPRYLIKTRGQQVTLSCSPISGHRSVSWYQQTPGQGLQFLFEYFSETQRNKGNFPGRFSGRQFSNSRSEMNVSTLELGDSALYLCASSLGHPGNTIYFGEGSWLTVV.

The gene calls are TRBV25-1 and TRBJ2-2; D is undetermined. Trimming removed 1 base at V and 0 bases at J, with 6 bases between. The CDR3 runs to 15 residues. The germline V gene encodes CDR1 MGHDK and CDR2 SYGVNS. CDR3 amino acids: CASSESLANTGELFF. The CDR3 nucleotides read TGTGCCAGCAGTGAATCGCTCGCGAACACCGGGGAGCTGTTTTTT.

This sequence joins TRBV12-3 or TRBV12-4 and TRBJ2-1, with D possibly matching TRBD1 (5 bases). V was trimmed by 5 bases and J by 10 bases, leaving 15 bases between them. The length of the CDR3 is 13 residues. DNA of the CDR3: TGTGCCAGCAGTCCTCAAACAGGTCAAGAGCAGTTCTTC. Its translation is CASSPQTGQEQFF.

J is TRBJ1-2 and V is TRBV7-9, with D possibly TRBD1 on 5 matching bases. V lost 5 bases to trimming and J lost 8 bases, with 12 bases between them. This CDR3 has 12 residues. Germline V lookup: CDR1 SEHNR, CDR2 FQNEAQ (reference sequence). CDR3 sequence reads: CASSPGGLGYTF. The CDR3 nucleotides read TGTGCCAGCAGCCCGGGGGGTTTAGGCTACACCTTC.

The chain uses TRBV7-3 and TRBJ1-3; the D gene is possibly TRBD1 (5 bases). The CDR3 has 15 amino acids. Germline CDR1 and CDR2: SGHTA and FQGTGA. With 5 bases removed from V and 0 bases from J, the gap between germline ends came to 11 bases. The CDR3, as DNA: TGTGCCAGCAGCCTACAGGCAAACTCTGGAAACACCATATATTTT. Residues: CASSLQANSGNTIYF. Drawing the rest from reference TRBV7-3 and TRBJ1-3, the complete variable domain is GAGVSQTPSNKVTEKGKYVELRCDPISGHTALYWYRQSLGQGPEFLIYFQGTGAADDSGLPNDRFFAVRPEGSVSTLKIQRTERGDSAVYLCASSLQANSGNTIYFGEGSWLTVV.

The rearrangement joins TRBV4-1 to TRBJ1-4; 7 bases map to TRBD1. Germline CDR1 is MGHRA and CDR2 is YSYEKL. J gave up 6 bases and V 3 bases, and 7 bases lay outside the gene matches. The CDR3 length is 15 residues. The DNA of the CDR3 is TGCGCCAGCAGCCAGATACAGGGGCGGGATGAAAAACTGTTTTTT. Protein: CASSQIQGRDEKLFF.

V gene TRBV19 combines with J gene TRBJ2-1, with 10 positions matching TRBD1. The CDR3 sequence is 15 residues long. J lost 9 bases, V lost 2 bases, and 7 bases had no gene match. The V gene's germline CDR1 is LNHDA and CDR2 SQIVND (reference sequence). CDR3 sequence: CASSIPGQGSGEQFF. The CDR3 region has the DNA TGTGCCAGTAGTATACCGGGACAGGGGTCCGGTGAGCAGTTCTTC. The full variable domain, completed using reference TRBV19 and TRBJ2-1, is DGGITQSPKYLFRKEGQNVTLSCEQNLNHDAMYWYRQDPGQGLRLIYYSQIVNDFQKGDIAEGYSVSREKKESFPLTVTSAQKNPTAFYLCASSIPGQGSGEQFFGPGTRLTVL.

The V call is TRBV6-5, the J call TRBJ1-2; D remains unclear. CDR1 MNHEY and CDR2 SVGAGI come from the germline V gene. This CDR3 has 13 residues. Between the trimmed V and J ends, which lost 5 bases and 2 bases, there was a span of 9 bases. CDR3 protein: CASSKDRNYGYTF. The CDR3 nucleotides read TGTGCCAGCAGTAAGGACCGAAACTATGGCTACACCTTC.

This chain joins TRBV15 and TRBJ1-5, with TRBD1 as a possible D gene (6 bases). V was clipped by 3 bases and J by 4 bases, with 13 bases between them. This CDR3 comprises 15 residues. Germline-derived CDR1 and CDR2 are LNHNV and YYDKDF (reference sequence). The CDR3 loop reads CATSSLGTSNQPQHF. The CDR3 bases are TGTGCCACCAGCAGTTTAGGGACATCAAATCAGCCCCAGCATTTT.

The chain carries TRBV6-5 and TRBJ1-2; TRBD1 matches at 11 bases. CDR1 is MNHEY, CDR2 SVGAGI, per germline. CDR3 length: 13 residues. Trimming cost V 7 bases and J 6 bases; bases outside gene matches: 4. CDR3 coding DNA: TGTGCCAGCACCAAGGGACAGGGGGATGGCTACACCTTC. This encodes CASTKGQGDGYTF.